This T cell receptor beta chain was obtained from a study of blood T cell repertoires in COVID-19 (TCRdb year 2020). In terms of the full investigation: The collaborator samples originated in the United States, Italy and Spain and spanned the acute and convalescent phases of COVID-19. Deeply sampled blood TCRbeta repertoires from subjects exposed to, actively infected with, or recovered from COVID-19 were included in the dataset. A de-identified subject ID, COVID-19 status, age in years and sex were almost always included in the sample metadata. The repertoires were released in a freely available public database intended as a resource for research on the immune response to SARS-CoV-2. Samples were obtained from the ongoing ImmuneRACE study (first 160 participants) and from roughly 1,300 subjects provided by 6 global collaborators. The prospective study material was composed of cDNA or gDNA derived from T cells, B-cell-depleted T cells, or PBMCs. Where HLA class I and class II types were available, the types were taken from metadata supplied by the sample provider, not from assay-based typing. On the study overall, not on this receptor specifically: The quantity of clinical and demographic metadata differed by source and by participant and was supplied without curation.

Collaborating institutions collected whole blood in K2EDTA tubes following their own protocols. Collaborator samples were shipped for TCRbeta analysis as frozen whole blood, isolated PBMCs, or DNA extracted from either sample type. TCRbeta CDR3 regions were amplified from genomic DNA using the immunoSEQ Assay, a bias-controlled multiplex PCR. As for how the authors treated the data: The number of nucleated cells in each sample was estimated from the amplification of reference gene primers within the assay. To quantify the absolute abundance of each unique TCRbeta CDR3 rearrangement, sequence reads were collapsed and filtered. For each sample, productive Simpson clonality was calculated by taking the square root of Simpson's diversity index across productive rearrangements. TCRdb's version of the immuneACCESS table is confined to in-frame rearrangements and falls short of the full clone set. An unresolved V gene accounts for under half of the shortfall where checked; the remainder is of unknown origin. Clone size and the V and J calls come from that table; the DNA yielded D and trimming. The sample records 75,000 to 100,000 clones, 75% to 85% of which are singletons. In total, the top ten clones hold around a tenth of the sample.

The CDR3, cysteine through phenylalanine, is 15 amino acids long. The kept DNA is CDR3 alone, 45 bases in frame from the first base. Via the germline V gene, CDR1 is MNHEY and CDR2 SVGEGT. Trimming at the junction amounts to 5 bases on V and 7 bases on J, and the germline ends lie 20 bases apart. In the case of this clone: The antigen it recognizes is unknown. No base quality values were provided; no much bigger clone lies one nucleotide off.

The sequence derives from an elderly woman with acute or convalescent COVID-19. The specimen was peripheral blood. The V and J segments used are TRBV6-2 or TRBV6-3 and TRBJ1-2; a weak D assignment points to TRBD1 (5 bases agree). At the DNA level, the sequence is TGTGCCAGCAGTCCCATCTCCTCGGGACTGGTTGGCTACACCTTC. Protein translation: CASSPISSGLVGYTF.